The present TCR beta chain was sequenced within a study of cytotoxic CD8 clonotypes in ibrutinib-treated CLL. Data came from immunoSEQ multiplex PCR; TCRdb stores just in-frame clones and leaves some out. The sample yields about 160,000 clones, about 84% seen once. This CDR3 is 15 amino acids long. V dropped 4 bases and J dropped 5 bases, with 15 bases sitting between them. Per the germline V gene, CDR1 is LNHDA and CDR2 is SQIVND (reference sequence). This specimen was PBMCs, taken after 24 months of ibrutinib treatment. This receptor was obtained from a human donor with chronic lymphocytic leukemia. This chain connects TRBV19 to TRBJ2-1; D is unclear. CDR3 bases: TGTGCCAGTAGTAAACAGAACCTTAAGAACAATGAGCAGTTCTTC. Protein: CASSKQNLKNNEQFF. Full variable domain (missing parts from reference TRBV19 and TRBJ2-1): DGGITQSPKYLFRKEGQNVTLSCEQNLNHDAMYWYRQDPGQGLRLIYYSQIVNDFQKGDIAEGYSVSREKKESFPLTVTSAQKNPTAFYLCASSKQNLKNNEQFFGPGTRLTVL.